This is a list of T cell receptor beta chains from one sample in a study of OX40 agonist ivuxolimab in advanced cancers. Some clones are missing from TCRdb's copy, which holds only in-frame ones; the method was immunoSEQ multiplex PCR. Among about 75,000 clones listed, roughly 90% were seen once. Sequences were derived from CD4+ or CD8+ T cells sorted from blood, sampled in a trial of the OX40 agonist ivuxolimab. The source of these receptors is an adult with an advanced solid tumor such as melanoma, head and neck, liver or kidney cancer. The CDR3 runs from the conserved cysteine through the conserved F or W. A D gene is named only where the DNA matches it firmly.

v_call	d_call	j_call	cdr3_aa	cdr3_nt
TRBV15	TRBD1	TRBJ2-7	CATRGGQGHYEQYF	TGTGCCACCAGGGGGGGACAGGGGCACTACGAGCAGTACTTC
TRBV10-1	.	TRBJ2-2	CASSESGNTGELFF	TGCGCCAGCAGTGAGTCGGGGAACACCGGGGAGCTGTTTTTT
TRBV7-8	.	TRBJ1-1	CASKVGAPRANTEAFF	TGTGCCAGCAAGGTGGGGGCGCCTCGGGCGAACACTGAAGCTTTCTTT
TRBV5-1	TRBD1	TRBJ1-1	CASSLGAGGNTEAFF	TGCGCCAGCAGCTTGGGGGCAGGGGGGAACACTGAAGCTTTCTTT
TRBV5-1	.	TRBJ1-4	CASSLDRSTTNEKLFF	TGCGCCAGCAGCTTAGACAGATCCACAACTAATGAAAAACTGTTTTTT
TRBV7-9	.	TRBJ2-2	CASSPGQPTGELFF	TGTGCCAGCAGCCCTGGACAGCCCACCGGGGAGCTGTTTTTT
TRBV18	.	TRBJ1-1	CASSPRTENTEAFF	TGTGCCAGCTCACCAAGGACAGAGAACACTGAAGCTTTCTTT
TRBV11-1	TRBD1	TRBJ1-1	CASSSEGAVTEAFF	TGTGCCAGCAGTTCAGAGGGGGCTGTAACTGAAGCTTTCTTT
TRBV2	.	TRBJ1-4	CASSETGTTNEKLFF	TGTGCCAGCAGTGAGACAGGAACAACTAATGAAAAACTGTTTTTT
TRBV5-1	.	TRBJ2-5	CASRRDGSLETQYF	TGCGCCAGCAGACGGGATGGTTCTCTGGAGACCCAGTACTTC
TRBV6-5	.	TRBJ2-1	CASSSDPYNEQFF	TGTGCCAGCAGTAGTGACCCGTACAATGAGCAGTTCTTC
TRBV7-2	.	TRBJ1-2	CASSYLAGGAGGYTF	TGTGCCAGCAGCTACCTAGCGGGGGGAGCAGGGGGCTACACCTTC